This T cell receptor beta chain is drawn from a study of post-analysis software for immune sequencing data. Whole-study context: Relapsing-remitting, secondary progressive and progressive-relapsing multiple sclerosis courses were included. Regarding the study as a whole: Normalized Chao1 diversity was significantly reduced in patients versus controls. Strong co-clustering by F measure was evident for samples that had been prepared in the same batch. Patients carried roughly 5 TRBV segments more frequently than controls did, and TRBV5-6, TRBV5-1 and TRBV20-1 were among them.

The TCR beta cDNA libraries contained unique molecular identifiers. Out of about 1 to 11 million T cells, 470,000 or so cDNA molecules were generated. One entry per CDR3 protein, called by TCRdb with MiXCR from the PCR reads. In the table there are 450,000 or so distinct CDR3 sequences, roughly 45% of which are singletons. As for this clonotype: The antigen is unknown.

V lost 10 bases and J 3 bases, leaving 19 bases between the germline ends. CDR3 length: 15 amino acids. This clonotype was sampled from a girl aged 10-17 years with multiple sclerosis. The specimen was blood. The rearrangement links TRBV12-3 or TRBV12-4 to TRBJ2-1; possibly TRBD2 for D (5 bases). CDR3 DNA sequence: TGTGCCACCAACCCCGGTGGGGAGAACTACAATGAGCAGTTCTTC. Protein: CATNPGGENYNEQFF.